This T cell receptor beta chain was profiled in a study of T cells in Graves' hyperthyroidism and ophthalmopathy. This clonotype appeared many times. The TCR beta CDR3 regions underwent amplification using RNA transcripts as the source. Carried out on the TCR CDR3, a first-round RT-PCR used the HTBI primer set. TCRdb independently ran MiXCR on the multiplex PCR reads; one entry per CDR3 protein. The table shows about 720,000 distinct CDR3 sequences, with roughly 15% occurring only once. Using roughly 9.4 ml of fresh peripheral blood, PBMCs were prepared. CDR1 is KGHSH and CDR2 is LQKENI in the germline V gene. This CDR3 is built from 16 residues. V was cut by 4 bases and J by 6 bases, with 21 bases left in between.

Sequences were obtained from blood. The chain is built from TRBV18 and TRBJ1-1, with D possibly matching TRBD1 (5 bases). The clonotype comes from a young man with Graves' hyperthyroidism. In DNA form, the CDR3 reads TGTGCCAGCTCACAGCTCCGGGACCCCTTTGATCCTGAAGCTTTCTTT. Translated, it gives CASSQLRDPFDPEAFF.